The 5 T cell receptor beta chains listed next were all sequenced from one sample in a study of Ad26.COV2.S vaccination and SARS-CoV-2 variants. Documented treatment: approximately 18 received Ad26.COV2.S at low or high dose, single or two shots; 5 received placebo; per-sample allocation not given. The investigators took samples on day 63 after the first vaccine or placebo injection. Sequenced by immunoSEQ multiplex PCR; TCRdb stores in-frame clones only, minus some. The table has about 400,000 clones, roughly 90% seen once. This specimen consisted of peripheral blood, obtained in a trial of Ad26.COV2.S vaccine versus placebo. These receptors were taken from a person between 18 and 65 years old who received the Ad26.COV2.S COVID-19 vaccine or a placebo.

This clone was recorded only once. The rearrangement uses TRBV28 and TRBJ2-1, with D maybe TRBD1 (6 bases). V lost 0 bases and J 1 base, leaving 10 bases between the germline ends. Germline CDR1 is MDHEN and CDR2 is SYDVKM. The CDR3 is made up of 16 amino acids. Written as DNA, the CDR3 is TGTGCCAGCAGTTTATGGGGCAGGGGATCCTACAATGAGCAGTTCTTC. It is translated as CASSLWGRGSYNEQFF.

J is TRBJ1-3 and V is TRBV5-1; 8 bases agree with TRBD1. Trimming cost V 0 bases and J 5 bases; bases outside gene matches: 4. Germline V gives CDR1 SGHRS, CDR2 YFSETQ. The CDR3 spans 15 residues. Here the CDR3 reads CASSLGTGTRNTIYF. The CDR3 bases are TGCGCCAGCAGCTTGGGGACAGGGACAAGAAACACCATATATTTT.

The chain combines TRBV7-8 with TRBJ1-1, with 9 positions matching TRBD1. With 5 bases clipped from V and 3 bases from J, the junction kept 10 bases outside the gene matches. CDR1 is SGHVS and CDR2 is FQNEAQ in the germline V gene. The CDR3 has 16 amino acids. The CDR3 region has the DNA TGTGCCAGCAGCGTATGGACAGGGGAGGGTCACACTGAAGCTTTCTTT. Protein: CASSVWTGEGHTEAFF.

CDR3 sequence (DNA): TGTGCCAGCAGTTACTCAAAAGGGTTGGGCAATCAGCCCCAGCATTTT. The encoded protein is CASSYSKGLGNQPQHF. The chain has TRBV6-2 or TRBV6-3 and TRBJ1-5; D unclear. V was trimmed by 0 bases and J by 2 bases, leaving 11 bases between them. The CDR3 is made up of 16 amino acids. CDR1 is MNHEY and CDR2 is SVGEGT in the germline V gene.

The chain couples TRBV5-1 to TRBJ2-6; D ambiguous. Germline CDR1 reads SGHRS; CDR2 reads YFSETQ. This CDR3 comprises 17 residues. Trimming took off 4 bases at V and 1 base at J, with 15 bases between the two ends. The CDR3 DNA reads as TGCGCCAGCAGCCTATGGGGATTTTCTTCTGGGGCCAACGTCCTGACTTTC. This codes for CASSLWGFSSGANVLTF.